The 5 T cell receptor beta chains reported below all come from one sample, sequenced in a study of shared clonotypes between healthy human individuals. Method: immunoSEQ multiplex PCR; TCRdb's copy keeps in-frame clones and lacks some. Among about 2.3 million clones listed, 80% to 95% were seen once. Sequenced input: naive CD4+ T cells from PBMCs. Described subset: CD45RA+ positively selected. The source is a man aged 18 to 29 in good health. Some clones in this sample may be carry-over from other donors' samples.

The chain has TRBV2 and TRBJ2-7, with D tentatively TRBD1 or TRBD2 (5 bases each). Germline assignment: CDR1 SNHLY and CDR2 FYNNEI. The CDR3 covers 16 residues. Trimming cost V 2 bases and J 5 bases, with 19 bases left between them. The CDR3 DNA reads as TGTGCCAGCAGTGAACTTCCCGGGACGGATACACACGAGCAGTACTTC. Amino acid sequence: CASSELPGTDTHEQYF.

V gene TRBV19 combines with J gene TRBJ2-1, with TRBD2 as a possible D gene (7 bases). There are 16 residues in the CDR3. The V end lost 7 bases, the J end lost 2 bases, and 18 bases lay between the germline ends. Per the germline V gene, CDR1 is LNHDA and CDR2 is SQIVND (reference sequence). The DNA of the CDR3 is TGTGCCAGTACTCGGAACAGGGAGGGGGCCTACAATGAGCAGTTCTTC. Translating gives CASTRNREGAYNEQFF.

This sequence joins TRBV9 and TRBJ2-7, with 10 bases that match TRBD1. Trimming took 3 bases from V and 3 from J; bases not matched to a gene: 12. Germline V gives CDR1 SGDLS, CDR2 YYNGEE. This CDR3 spans 17 amino acids. The CDR3: CASSAGAGTGDGYEQYF. CDR3 coding DNA: TGTGCCAGCAGCGCCGGTGCCGGGACAGGGGACGGCTACGAGCAGTACTTC. The variable domain in full, with the rest retrieved from reference TRBV9 and TRBJ2-7, is DSGVTQTPKHLITATGQRVTLRCSPRSGDLSVYWYQQSLDQGLQFLIQYYNGEERAKGNILERFSAQQFPDLHSELNLSSLELGDSALYFCASSAGAGTGDGYEQYFGPGTRLTVT.

The chain is built from TRBV4-1 and TRBJ2-1, with TRBD2 matching 12 bases. The germline V gene encodes CDR1 MGHRA and CDR2 YSYEKL. J lost 10 bases, V lost 1 base, and 5 bases had no gene match. The CDR3 is made up of 15 amino acids. The CDR3 nucleotides read TGCGCCAGCAGCCAAGTAGGACTAGCGGGACCCGAGCAGTTCTTC. Translation: CASSQVGLAGPEQFF.

The gene calls are TRBV2 and TRBJ2-1, with 10 bases aligning to TRBD2. CDR1 and CDR2 (germline): SNHLY, FYNNEI. The V gene end was trimmed by 6 bases and the J gene end by 3 bases; junction bases not matched to a gene: 8. This CDR3 contains 16 residues. CDR3 sequence reads: CASSASGRRFYNEQFF. CDR3 coding DNA: TGTGCCAGCAGCGCTAGCGGGAGAAGGTTCTACAATGAGCAGTTCTTC.